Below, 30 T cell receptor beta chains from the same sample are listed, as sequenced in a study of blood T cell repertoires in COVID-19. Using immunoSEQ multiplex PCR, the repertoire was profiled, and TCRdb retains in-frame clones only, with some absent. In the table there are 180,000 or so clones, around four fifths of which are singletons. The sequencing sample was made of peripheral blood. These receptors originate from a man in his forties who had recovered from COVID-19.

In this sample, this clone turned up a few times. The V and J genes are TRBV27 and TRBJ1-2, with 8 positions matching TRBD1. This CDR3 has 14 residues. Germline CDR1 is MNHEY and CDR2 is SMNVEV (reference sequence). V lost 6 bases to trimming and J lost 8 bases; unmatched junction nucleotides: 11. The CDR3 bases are TGTGCCAGCAGCTTTGGACAGGGAGCCCTCGGCTACACCTTC. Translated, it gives CASSFGQGALGYTF.

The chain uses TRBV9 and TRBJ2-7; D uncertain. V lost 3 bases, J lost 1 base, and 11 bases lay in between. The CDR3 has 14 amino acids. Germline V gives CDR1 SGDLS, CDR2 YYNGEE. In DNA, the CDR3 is TGTGCCAGCAGCGGCCACAGAGATTCCTACGAGCAGTACTTC. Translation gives CASSGHRDSYEQYF. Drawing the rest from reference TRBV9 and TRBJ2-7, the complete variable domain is DSGVTQTPKHLITATGQRVTLRCSPRSGDLSVYWYQQSLDQGLQFLIQYYNGEERAKGNILERFSAQQFPDLHSELNLSSLELGDSALYFCASSGHRDSYEQYFGPGTRLTVT.

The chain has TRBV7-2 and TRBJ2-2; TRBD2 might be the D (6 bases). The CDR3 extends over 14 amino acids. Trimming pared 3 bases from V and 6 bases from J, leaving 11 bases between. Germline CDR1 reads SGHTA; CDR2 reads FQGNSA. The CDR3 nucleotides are TGTGCCAGCAGCTTCGGAGGGGATGCCGGGGAGCTGTTTTTT. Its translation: CASSFGGDAGELFF.

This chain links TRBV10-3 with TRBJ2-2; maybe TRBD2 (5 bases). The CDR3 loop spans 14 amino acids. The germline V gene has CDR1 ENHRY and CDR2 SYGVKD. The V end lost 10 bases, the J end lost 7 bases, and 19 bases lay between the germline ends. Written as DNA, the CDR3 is TGTGCCACGAATTCCGAGGGAACGGGCGGGGAGCTGTTTTTT. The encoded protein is CATNSEGTGGELFF.

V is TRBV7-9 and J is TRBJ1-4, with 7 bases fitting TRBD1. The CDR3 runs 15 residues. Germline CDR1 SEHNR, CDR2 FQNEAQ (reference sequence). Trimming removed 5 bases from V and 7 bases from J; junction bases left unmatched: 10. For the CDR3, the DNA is TGTGCCAGCAGCCACCCACAGGGGTTCAGTGAAAAACTGTTTTTT. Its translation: CASSHPQGFSEKLFF. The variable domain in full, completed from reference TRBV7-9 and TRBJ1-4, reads DTGVSQNPRHKITKRGQNVTFRCDPISEHNRLYWYRQTLGQGPEFLTYFQNEAQLEKSRLLSDRFSAERPKGSFSTLEIQRTEQGDSAMYLCASSHPQGFSEKLFFGSGTQLSVL.

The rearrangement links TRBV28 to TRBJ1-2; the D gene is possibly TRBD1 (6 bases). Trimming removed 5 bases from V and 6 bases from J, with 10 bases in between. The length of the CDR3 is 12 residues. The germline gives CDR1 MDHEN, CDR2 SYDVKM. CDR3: CASSQGPDGYTF. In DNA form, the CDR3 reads TGTGCCAGCAGTCAGGGGCCTGATGGCTACACCTTC.

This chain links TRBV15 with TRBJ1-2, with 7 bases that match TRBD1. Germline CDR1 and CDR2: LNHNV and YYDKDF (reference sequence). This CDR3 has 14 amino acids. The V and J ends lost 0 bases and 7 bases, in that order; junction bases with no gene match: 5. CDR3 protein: CATSRDLNRGGYTF. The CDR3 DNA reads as TGTGCCACCAGCAGAGATTTAAACAGGGGTGGCTACACCTTC. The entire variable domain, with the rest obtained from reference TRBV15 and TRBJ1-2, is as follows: DAMVIQNPRYQVTQFGKPVTLSCSQTLNHNVMYWYQQKSSQAPKLLFHYYDKDFNNEADTPDNFQSRRPNTSFCFLDIRSPGLGDTAMYLCATSRDLNRGGYTFGSGTRLTVV.

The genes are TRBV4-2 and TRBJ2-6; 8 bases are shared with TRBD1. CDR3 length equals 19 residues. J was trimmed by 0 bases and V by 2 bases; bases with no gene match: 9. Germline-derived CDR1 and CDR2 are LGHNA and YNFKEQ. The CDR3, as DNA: TGTGCCAGCAGCCAAATGCCCGGGACAGGCTCCTCTGGGGCCAACGTCCTGACTTTC. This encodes CASSQMPGTGSSGANVLTF.

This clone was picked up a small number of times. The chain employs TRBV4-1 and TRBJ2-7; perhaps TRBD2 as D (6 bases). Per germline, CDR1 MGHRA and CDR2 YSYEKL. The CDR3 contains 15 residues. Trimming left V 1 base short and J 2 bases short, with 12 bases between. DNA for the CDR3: TGCGCCAGCAGCCAAGTAGTGGGAGGACCCTACGAGCAGTACTTC. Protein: CASSQVVGGPYEQYF.

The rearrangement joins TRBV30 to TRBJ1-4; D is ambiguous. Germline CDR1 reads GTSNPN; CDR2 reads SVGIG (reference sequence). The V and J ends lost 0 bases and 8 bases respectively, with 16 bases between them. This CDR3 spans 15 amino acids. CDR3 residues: CAWSVQRGMGEKLFF. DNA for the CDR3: TGTGCCTGGAGTGTACAACGGGGAATGGGGGAAAAACTGTTTTTT.

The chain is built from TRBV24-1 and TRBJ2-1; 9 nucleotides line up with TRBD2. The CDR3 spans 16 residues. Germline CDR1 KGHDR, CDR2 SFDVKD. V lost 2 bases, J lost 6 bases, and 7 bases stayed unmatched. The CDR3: CATSDSLAGRINEQFF. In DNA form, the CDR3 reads TGTGCCACCAGTGATTCGCTAGCGGGGCGTATCAATGAGCAGTTCTTC.

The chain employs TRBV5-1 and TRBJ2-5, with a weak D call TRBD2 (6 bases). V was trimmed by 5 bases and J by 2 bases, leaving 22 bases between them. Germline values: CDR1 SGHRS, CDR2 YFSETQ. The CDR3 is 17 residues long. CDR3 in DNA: TGCGCCAGCAGAAAGGGTGGGCAGGGAGGTCCTCAAGAGACCCAGTACTTC. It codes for CASRKGGQGGPQETQYF.

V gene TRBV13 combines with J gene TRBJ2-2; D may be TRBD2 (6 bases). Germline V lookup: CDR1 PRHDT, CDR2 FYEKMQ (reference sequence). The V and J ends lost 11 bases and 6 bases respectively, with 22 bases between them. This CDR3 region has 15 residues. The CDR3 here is CAAKDSGGPPGELFF. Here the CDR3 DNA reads TGTGCCGCTAAGGATAGCGGAGGGCCCCCCGGGGAGCTGTTTTTT. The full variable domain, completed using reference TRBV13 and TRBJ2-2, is AAGVIQSPRHLIKEKRETATLKCYPIPRHDTVYWYQQGPGQDPQFLISFYEKMQSDKGSIPDRFSAQQFSDYHSELNMSSLELGDSALYFCAAKDSGGPPGELFFGEGSRLTVL.

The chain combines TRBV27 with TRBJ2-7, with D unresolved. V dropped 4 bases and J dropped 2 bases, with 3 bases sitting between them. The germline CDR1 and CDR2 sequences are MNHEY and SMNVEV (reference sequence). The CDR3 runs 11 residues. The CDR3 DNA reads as TGTGCCAGCAGTTCTCCCTACGAGCAGTACTTC. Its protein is CASSSPYEQYF.

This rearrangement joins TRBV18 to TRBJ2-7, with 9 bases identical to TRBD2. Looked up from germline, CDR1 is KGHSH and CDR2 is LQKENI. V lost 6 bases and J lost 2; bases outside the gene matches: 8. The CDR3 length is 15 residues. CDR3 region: CASSHGLAGTYEQYF. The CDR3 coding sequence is TGTGCCAGCTCCCACGGGCTAGCGGGAACCTACGAGCAGTACTTC.

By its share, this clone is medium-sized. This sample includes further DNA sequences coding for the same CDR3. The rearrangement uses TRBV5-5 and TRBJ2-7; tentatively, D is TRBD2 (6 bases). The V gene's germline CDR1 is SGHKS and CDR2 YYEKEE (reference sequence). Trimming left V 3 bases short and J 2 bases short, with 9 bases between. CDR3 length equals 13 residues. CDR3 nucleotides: TGTGCCAGCAGCTACGGGAGTACCTACGAGCAGTACTTC. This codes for CASSYGSTYEQYF.

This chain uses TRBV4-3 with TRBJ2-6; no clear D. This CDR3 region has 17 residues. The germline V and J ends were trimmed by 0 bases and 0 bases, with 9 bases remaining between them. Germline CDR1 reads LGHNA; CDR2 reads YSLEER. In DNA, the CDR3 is TGCGCCAGCAGCCAAGATCCCAGAAGCTCTGGGGCCAACGTCCTGACTTTC. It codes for CASSQDPRSSGANVLTF.

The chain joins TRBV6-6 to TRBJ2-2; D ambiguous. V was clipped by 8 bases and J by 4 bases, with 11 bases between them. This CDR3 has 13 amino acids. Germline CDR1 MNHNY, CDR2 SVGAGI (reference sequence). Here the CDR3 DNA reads TGTGCCAGCCGTTCGACGGGCACCGGGGAGCTGTTTTTT. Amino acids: CASRSTGTGELFF.

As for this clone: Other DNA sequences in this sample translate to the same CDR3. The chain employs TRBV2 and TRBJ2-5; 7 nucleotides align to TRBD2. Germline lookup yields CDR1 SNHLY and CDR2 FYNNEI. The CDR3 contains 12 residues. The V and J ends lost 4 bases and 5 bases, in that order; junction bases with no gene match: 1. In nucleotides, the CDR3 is TGTGCCAGCAGTGGGGGAGGGGAGACCCAGTACTTC. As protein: CASSGGGETQYF. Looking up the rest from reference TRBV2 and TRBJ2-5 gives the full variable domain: EPEVTQTPSHQVTQMGQEVILRCVPISNHLYFYWYRQILGQKVEFLVSFYNNEISEKSEIFDDQFSVERPDGSNFTLKIRSTKLEDSAMYFCASSGGGETQYFGPGTRLLVL.

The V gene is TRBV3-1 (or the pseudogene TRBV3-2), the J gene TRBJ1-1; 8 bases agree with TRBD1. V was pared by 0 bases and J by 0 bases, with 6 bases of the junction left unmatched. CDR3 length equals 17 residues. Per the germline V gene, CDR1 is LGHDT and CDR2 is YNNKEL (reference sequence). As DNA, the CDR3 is TGTGCCAGCAGCCAAGAGGGACAGGTACCCCTGAACACTGAAGCTTTCTTT. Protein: CASSQEGQVPLNTEAFF.

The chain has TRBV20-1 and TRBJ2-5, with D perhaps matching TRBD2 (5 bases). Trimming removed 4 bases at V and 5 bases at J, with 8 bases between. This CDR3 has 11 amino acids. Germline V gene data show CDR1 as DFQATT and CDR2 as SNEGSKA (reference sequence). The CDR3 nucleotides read TGCAGTGCTAAGGCGGGCGAGACCCAGTACTTC. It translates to CSAKAGETQYF.

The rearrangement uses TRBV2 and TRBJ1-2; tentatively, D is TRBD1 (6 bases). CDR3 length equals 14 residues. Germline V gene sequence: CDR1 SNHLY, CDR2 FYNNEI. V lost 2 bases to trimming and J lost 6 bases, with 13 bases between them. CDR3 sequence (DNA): TGTGCCAGCAGTGAAAGGGGGGGAGTAGATGGCTACACCTTC. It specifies CASSERGGVDGYTF. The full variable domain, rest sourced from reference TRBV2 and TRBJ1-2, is EPEVTQTPSHQVTQMGQEVILRCVPISNHLYFYWYRQILGQKVEFLVSFYNNEISEKSEIFDDQFSVERPDGSNFTLKIRSTKLEDSAMYFCASSERGGVDGYTFGSGTRLTVV.

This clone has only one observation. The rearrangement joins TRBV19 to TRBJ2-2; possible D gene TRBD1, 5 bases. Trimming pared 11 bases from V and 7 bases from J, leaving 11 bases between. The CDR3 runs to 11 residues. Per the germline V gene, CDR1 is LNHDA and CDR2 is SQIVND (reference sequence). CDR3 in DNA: TGTGCCTCAAAAAGGGGCGGGGAGCTGTTTTTT. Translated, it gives CASKRGGELFF.

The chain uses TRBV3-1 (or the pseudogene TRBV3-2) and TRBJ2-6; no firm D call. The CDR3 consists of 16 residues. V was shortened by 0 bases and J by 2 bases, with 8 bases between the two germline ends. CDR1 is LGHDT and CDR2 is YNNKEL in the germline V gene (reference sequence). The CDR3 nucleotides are TGTGCCAGCAGCCAAGATCGTCGGGCTGGGGCCAACGTCCTGACTTTC. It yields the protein CASSQDRRAGANVLTF.

CDR3 DNA: TGTGCCAGCAGTTTAAGTGCTAGGAATGAAAAACTGTTTTTT. As protein: CASSLSARNEKLFF. The V and J genes are TRBV27 and TRBJ1-4; no reliable D call. Germline V gives CDR1 MNHEY, CDR2 SMNVEV (reference sequence). Trimming shortened V by 2 bases and J by 5 bases, and 9 bases separated the two germline ends. The CDR3 length is 14 residues.

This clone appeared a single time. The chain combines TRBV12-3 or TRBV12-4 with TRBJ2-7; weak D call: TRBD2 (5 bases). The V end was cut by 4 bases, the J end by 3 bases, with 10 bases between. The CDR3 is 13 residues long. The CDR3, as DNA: TGTGCCAGCAGTTCAGAGCGGTTCTACGAGCAGTACTTC. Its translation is CASSSERFYEQYF.

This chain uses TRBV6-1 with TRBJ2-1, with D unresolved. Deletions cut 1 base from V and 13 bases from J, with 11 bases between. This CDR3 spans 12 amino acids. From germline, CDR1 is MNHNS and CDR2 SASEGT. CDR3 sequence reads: CASSEVPAVQFF. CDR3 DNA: TGTGCCAGCAGTGAAGTCCCGGCGGTCCAGTTCTTC.

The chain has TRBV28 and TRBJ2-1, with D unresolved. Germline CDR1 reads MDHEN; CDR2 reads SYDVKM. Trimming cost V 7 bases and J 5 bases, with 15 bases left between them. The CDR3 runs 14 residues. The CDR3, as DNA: TGTGCCAGCAACCCAGTCCGCACCGACAATGAGCAGTTCTTC. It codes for CASNPVRTDNEQFF.

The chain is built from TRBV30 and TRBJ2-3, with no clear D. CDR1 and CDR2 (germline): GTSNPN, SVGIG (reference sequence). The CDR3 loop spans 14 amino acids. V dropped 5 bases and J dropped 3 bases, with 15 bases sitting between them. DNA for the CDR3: TGTGCCTGGTCTGCGCTCAGAGGTACAGATACGCAGTATTTT. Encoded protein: CAWSALRGTDTQYF.

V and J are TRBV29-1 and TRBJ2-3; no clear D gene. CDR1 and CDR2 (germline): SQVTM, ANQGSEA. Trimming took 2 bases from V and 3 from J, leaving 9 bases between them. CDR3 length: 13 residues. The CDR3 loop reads CSVEWARTDTQYF. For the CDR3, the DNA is TGCAGCGTTGAATGGGCACGGACAGATACGCAGTATTTT.